This TCR beta chain was identified during a study of post-analysis software for immune sequencing data. General study results and limits: Compared against controls, patients with multiple sclerosis displayed significantly lower normalized Chao1 diversity. TRBV5-6, TRBV5-1 and TRBV20-1 belonged to a set of roughly 5 TRBV segments that were more frequent in patients than controls.

This clonotype has only a few counts. Its antigen is unknown. Germline CDR1 and CDR2: MNHNS and SASEGT. V dropped 5 bases and J dropped 4; count of bases not matched to a gene: 18. The CDR3 totals 20 residues. Researchers reported that TCR beta cDNA libraries carried unique molecular identifiers. T cells numbering about 0.85 to 10 million yielded cDNA molecules that totaled roughly 0.5 million. TCRdb reprocessed the PCR reads with MiXCR, giving one entry per CDR3 protein. The data hold a few hundred thousand distinct CDR3 sequences, with approximately 45% observed a single time. The chain links TRBV6-1 to TRBJ2-1; 12 bases are a match to TRBD2. Sequenced: blood. The receptor comes from a girl aged 5 to 17 with multiple sclerosis. The CDR3 sequence is CASSQPPQITSGRMYNEQFF. The CDR3 coding sequence is TGTGCCAGCAGTCAGCCACCCCAAATTACTAGCGGGAGGATGTACAATGAGCAGTTCTTC.